These 7 T cell receptor beta chains share one sample of origin, sequenced in a study of identical twins. TCRdb reprocessed the 5' RACE reads with MiXCR, giving one entry per CDR3 protein. The repertoire consists of roughly 630,000 distinct CDR3 sequences, with roughly 7.1% occurring once and the leading ten covering 1.6%. Separately, the same data were catalogued under a study of yellow fever vaccine responses in identical twins.

Specimen: PBMCs. These receptors all stem from a woman between 18 and 30 years old in good health.

This clonotype was detected only a few times. This sequence joins TRBV11-2 and TRBJ2-7; possibly TRBD1 or TRBD2 for D (5 bases each). Germline values: CDR1 SGHAT, CDR2 FQNNGV. The CDR3 spans 15 residues. The ends were cut back, 5 bases at V and 1 base at J, with 15 bases in the middle. CDR3 coding DNA: TGTGCCAGCAGCACTATCCGAGGGGCTTCCTACGAGCAGTACTTC. It encodes CASSTIRGASYEQYF.

This clonotype was observed a handful of times. J is TRBJ2-7 and V is TRBV7-8, with D tentatively TRBD1 (5 bases). With 4 bases removed from V and 3 bases from J, the gap between germline ends came to 10 bases. This CDR3 spans 13 amino acids. The germline CDR1 and CDR2 sequences are SGHVS and FQNEAQ. In DNA, the CDR3 is TGTGCCAGCAGCTCAGACAGACTCTACGAGCAGTACGTC. It codes for CASSSDRLYEQYV.

This clonotype appeared a few times. This chain connects TRBV3-1 to TRBJ1-2; D unclear. The CDR3 has 14 residues. The ends were cut back, 3 bases at V and 0 bases at J, with 8 bases in the middle. The germline gives CDR1 LGHDT, CDR2 YNNKEL (reference sequence). This CDR3 is CASSHPGANYGYTF. The CDR3 region has the DNA TGTGCCAGCAGCCACCCCGGGGCTAACTATGGCTACACCTTC.

This clonotype was seen at least ten times. V usage is TRBV20-1 and J usage is TRBJ1-1; 9 bases match TRBD1. CDR1 is DFQATT and CDR2 is SNEGSKA in the germline V gene (reference sequence). V shed 1 base and J 3 bases; nucleotides not matched to a gene: 0. The CDR3 sequence is 13 residues long. CDR3 coding DNA: TGCAGTGCTAGAGGGACAGGGGACACTGAAGCTTTCTTT. It is translated as CSARGTGDTEAFF.

This clonotype was observed a few times. The chain recombines TRBV7-9 with TRBJ2-1; D unclear. The CDR3 spans 14 residues. Per the germline V gene, CDR1 is SEHNR and CDR2 is FQNEAQ (reference sequence). The germline V and J ends were trimmed by 4 bases and 7 bases, with 14 bases remaining between them. This CDR3 is CASSSTPIGNEQFF. For the CDR3, the DNA is TGTGCCAGCAGCTCTACCCCCATCGGGAATGAGCAGTTCTTC. The variable domain in full, with the rest retrieved from reference TRBV7-9 and TRBJ2-1, is DTGVSQNPRHKITKRGQNVTFRCDPISEHNRLYWYRQTLGQGPEFLTYFQNEAQLEKSRLLSDRFSAERPKGSFSTLEIQRTEQGDSAMYLCASSSTPIGNEQFFGPGTRLTVL.

This clonotype has a count of ten or more. This chain links TRBV12-3 or TRBV12-4 with TRBJ2-1; a weak D match, TRBD1 (6 bases). This CDR3 region has 14 residues. V was cut by 7 bases and J by 8 bases, with 18 bases left in between. In DNA form, the CDR3 reads TGTGCCAGCAACCTCGTGGGGGCGTCGGATGAGCAGTTCTTC. It specifies CASNLVGASDEQFF.

This rearrangement joins TRBV2 to TRBJ2-1; D ambiguous. The CDR3 is made up of 12 amino acids. Trimming shortened V by 2 bases and J by 11 bases, and 10 bases separated the two germline ends. The V gene's germline CDR1 is SNHLY and CDR2 FYNNEI. The CDR3 protein is CASSEMAKKQFF. The CDR3 coding sequence is TGTGCCAGCAGTGAAATGGCGAAAAAGCAGTTCTTC.